What follows are 29 T cell receptor beta chains derived from one specimen sequenced in a study of blood T cells in healthy people across ages. Primers used in a second PCR of roughly 6 to 11 cycles were a sample-barcoded 5' primer and a J-beta primer mix. From the 5' RACE reads, TCRdb called clonotypes with MiXCR, one entry per CDR3 protein. The sample lists nearly 1 million distinct CDR3 sequences, roughly 51% seen once, with about 22% in the top ten. Sequenced sample: blood. These receptors came from a woman aged 60-75 years in good health.

This chain uses TRBV28 with TRBJ2-6; TRBD1 might be the D (5 bases). Trimming left V 6 bases short and J 0 bases short, with 27 bases between. There are 21 residues in the CDR3. Germline CDR1 reads MDHEN; CDR2 reads SYDVKM. In DNA, the CDR3 is TGTGCCAGCAGCAAACTAACCTTAAGACAGCTATTTCGCTCTGGGGCCAACGTCCTGACTTTC. The encoded protein is CASSKLTLRQLFRSGANVLTF.

The DNA of the CDR3 is TGTGCCAGCAGTTTACGCAGGGATATGGGCAATCAGCCCCAGCATTTT. It yields the protein CASSLRRDMGNQPQHF. This rearrangement joins TRBV12-3 or TRBV12-4 to TRBJ1-5, with D maybe TRBD1 (5 bases). V was pared by 2 bases and J by 2 bases, with 13 bases between. This CDR3 region has 16 residues.

This chain joins TRBV7-3 and TRBJ2-4; 10 bases line up with TRBD2. The last part of the DNA fits TRBJ2-7 better; the J call may be wrong. CDR3 length equals 14 residues. CDR1 is SGHTA and CDR2 is FQGTGA in the germline V gene. The CDR3 coding sequence is TGTGCCAGCAGCATAAGCGGGAGGGGAGGCGAGCAGTACTTC. This translates into CASSISGRGGEQYF.

Regarding this clonotype: One end of the junction fails to match germline, which may point to a read error. The rearrangement links TRBV2 to TRBJ2-3; D is ambiguous. This CDR3 spans 17 amino acids. Per the germline V gene, CDR1 is SNHLY and CDR2 is FYNNEI. The CDR3 bases are TGTGCCAGCAGTAAAGCCAACGACCACGAGGCGACAGATACGCAGTATTTT. Its translation is CASSKANDHEATDTQYF.

This clonotype was seen once. This chain joins TRBV14 and TRBJ2-4; a weak D match, TRBD2 (7 bases). This CDR3 comprises 17 residues. The V end was cut by 4 bases, the J end by 3 bases, with 19 bases between. The germline V gene has CDR1 SGHDN and CDR2 FVKESK. Written as DNA, the CDR3 is TGTGCCAGCAGCCCCCCCAAGCGCGGGGGCATCAAAAACATTCAGTACTTC. This codes for CASSPPKRGGIKNIQYF.

The gene calls are TRBV28 and TRBJ2-7; 7 bases map to TRBD1. CDR1 is MDHEN, CDR2 SYDVKM, per germline. J lost 2 bases, V lost 7 bases, and 8 bases had no gene match. CDR3 length: 14 amino acids. As DNA, the CDR3 is TGTGCCAGCATGCCCGACAGGGCCCCCTACGAGCAGTACTTC. Translated: CASMPDRAPYEQYF.

This chain joins TRBV27 and TRBJ2-6, with TRBD2 matching 7 bases. The CDR3 consists of 19 residues. Germline CDR1 MNHEY, CDR2 SMNVEV (reference sequence). After removal of 3 bases from V and 0 bases from J, the junction contained 11 bases not matched to a gene. The CDR3 nucleotides read TGTGCCAGCAGTTTCTCCTCCGGACTAGTTTCCTCTGGGGCCAACGTCCTGACTTTC. The encoded protein is CASSFSSGLVSSGANVLTF.

The chain recombines TRBV7-8 with TRBJ2-5, with a possible D match to TRBD1 (6 bases). Trimming removed 5 bases from V and 2 bases from J, with 24 bases in between. This CDR3 spans 18 amino acids. Per germline, CDR1 SGHVS and CDR2 FQNEAQ. The CDR3 nucleotides are TGTGCCAGCAGCCGCACATCCTCCCTATTAGGACAGCAAGAGACCCAGTACTTC. Residues: CASSRTSSLLGQQETQYF.

The V and J genes are TRBV5-1 and TRBJ2-2, with 7 bases matching TRBD2. Germline V gene sequence: CDR1 SGHRS, CDR2 YFSETQ. Trimming cost V 1 base and J 5 bases; bases outside gene matches: 5. This CDR3 region has 15 residues. CDR3 residues: CASSLTSGTTGELFF. The CDR3 nucleotides read TGCGCCAGCAGCTTGACCAGCGGGACTACCGGGGAGCTGTTTTTT.

Regarding this clonotype: A junction end diverges from the germline sequence, so it may reflect a read error. The V and J genes are TRBV12-3 or TRBV12-4 and TRBJ2-1; D is uncertain. CDR3 length equals 16 residues. The CDR3 here is CASSLWTASSYDEQFF. The CDR3 nucleotides read TGTGCCAGCAGTTTATGGACCGCCAGCTCCTACGATGAGCAGTTCTTC.

The chain has TRBV7-9 and TRBJ2-1; perhaps D is TRBD1 or TRBD2 (5 bases each). Trimming removed 1 base at V and 0 bases at J, with 13 bases between. The germline gives CDR1 SEHNR, CDR2 FQNEAQ (reference sequence). The CDR3 has 17 residues. CDR3 loop: CASSLGGIRSSYNEQFF. CDR3 in DNA: TGTGCCAGCAGCTTAGGGGGGATACGGAGCTCCTACAATGAGCAGTTCTTC.

The chain combines TRBV29-1 with TRBJ2-7; D is unclear. The germline gives CDR1 SQVTM, CDR2 ANQGSEA. V was cut by 4 bases and J by 0 bases, with 13 bases left in between. This CDR3 has 14 amino acids. The CDR3 DNA sequence: TGCAGCGTTGTGTGGACCCCAAGCTCCTACGAGCAGTACTTC. Amino acids: CSVVWTPSSYEQYF.

The chain links TRBV29-1 to TRBJ2-4; D remains ambiguous. The length of the CDR3 is 15 residues. V lost 6 bases and J lost 0, with 15 bases in between. Germline V gene sequence: CDR1 SQVTM, CDR2 ANQGSEA. The DNA for the CDR3 is TGCAGCGTCTCGGACGGACGACTAGCCAAAAACATTCAGTACTTC. Protein sequence: CSVSDGRLAKNIQYF.

This clonotype was counted only a few times. The chain has TRBV5-1 and TRBJ2-1, with D tentatively TRBD1 (5 bases). This CDR3 is built from 13 residues. V lost 3 bases and J lost 4, with 8 bases in between. CDR1 is SGHRS, CDR2 YFSETQ, per germline. DNA for the CDR3: TGCGCCAGCAGCTCGGACAAATACAATGAGCAGTTCTTC. This translates into CASSSDKYNEQFF.

The chain links TRBV10-3 to TRBJ2-5, with 9 bases identical to TRBD2. The V gene end was trimmed by 9 bases and the J gene end by 4 bases; junction bases not matched to a gene: 9. Germline V CDR1 and CDR2: ENHRY, SYGVKD. The CDR3 spans 14 residues. This chain's CDR3 is CAIKREADVETQYF. CDR3 in DNA: TGTGCCATTAAGCGGGAGGCGGATGTAGAGACCCAGTACTTC.

The chain is built from TRBV7-9 and TRBJ1-1; 7 bases map to TRBD1. CDR1 SEHNR and CDR2 FQNEAQ come from the germline V gene (reference sequence). CDR3 length: 15 residues. V gave up 6 bases and J gave up 4 bases; unmatched junction bases: 11. CDR3 bases: TGTGCCAGCAGTAGAACAAGATCAGGGGGCACTGAAGCTTTCTTT. It encodes CASSRTRSGGTEAFF.

The rearrangement uses TRBV5-1 and TRBJ2-1; D tentatively fits TRBD1 or TRBD2 (5 bases each). V was pared by 7 bases and J by 5 bases, with 10 bases between. Germline V gene sequence: CDR1 SGHRS, CDR2 YFSETQ. The CDR3 runs 12 residues. CDR3 in DNA: TGCGCCAGCGGGGACGGAAACAATGAGCAGTTCTTC. It encodes CASGDGNNEQFF.

The rearrangement uses TRBV3-1 and TRBJ1-2, with unresolved D. The CDR3 is made up of 11 amino acids. Per germline, CDR1 LGHDT and CDR2 YNNKEL (reference sequence). Trimming stripped 1 base from V and 7 bases from J, with 4 bases between. CDR3 in DNA: TGTGCCAGCAGCCAAGGGCTTGGCTACACCTTC. Residues: CASSQGLGYTF.

This clonotype has a handful of counts. The gene calls are TRBV29-1 and TRBJ2-2, with D possibly being TRBD1 (6 bases). Germline loops: CDR1 SQVTM, CDR2 ANQGSEA. V was clipped by 0 bases and J by 7 bases, with 6 bases between them. CDR3 size: 12 residues. This CDR3 is CSVEEGGGELFF. CDR3 DNA: TGCAGCGTTGAAGAAGGGGGCGGGGAGCTGTTTTTT.

The chain joins TRBV18 to TRBJ2-3, with a possible D match to TRBD1 (5 bases). Germline CDR1 and CDR2: KGHSH and LQKENI. The V end lost 3 bases, the J end lost 6 bases, and 13 bases lay between the germline ends. This CDR3 is built from 14 residues. Here the CDR3 reads CASSPQGLSDTQYF. Here the CDR3 DNA reads TGTGCCAGCTCACCCCAGGGATTGTCTGATACGCAGTATTTT.

The chain carries TRBV13 and TRBJ2-3; the D gene is possibly TRBD1 (7 bases). The CDR3 consists of 17 residues. Per germline, CDR1 PRHDT and CDR2 FYEKMQ (reference sequence). V was pared by 6 bases and J by 4 bases, with 23 bases between. CDR3 sequence (DNA): TGTGCCAGCAGACCAATGTTAGCCACCAGGGGGGCAGATACGCAGTATTTT. The encoded protein is CASRPMLATRGADTQYF.

The chain joins TRBV19 to TRBJ1-5; D is uncertain. Trimming cost V 0 bases and J 6 bases, with 6 bases left between them. The CDR3 contains 13 residues. Germline V gives CDR1 LNHDA, CDR2 SQIVND (reference sequence). CDR3 DNA: TGTGCCAGTAGTATAGATAGGCTTCAGCCCCAGCATTTT. This translates into CASSIDRLQPQHF.

The CDR3 DNA reads TGCAGTGCTTCTACGAATGAGCAGTTCTTC. Protein product: CSASTNEQFF. This chain links TRBV20-1 with TRBJ2-1; D unresolved. CDR3 length: 10 residues. CDR1 DFQATT and CDR2 SNEGSKA come from the germline V gene (reference sequence). Trimming took off 5 bases at V and 7 bases at J, with 6 bases between the two ends.

This sequence joins TRBV5-5 and TRBJ2-5; 7 bases match TRBD1. Germline lookup yields CDR1 SGHKS and CDR2 YYEKEE (reference sequence). Trimming cost V 3 bases and J 5 bases; bases outside gene matches: 13. The CDR3 extends over 16 amino acids. For the CDR3, the DNA is TGTGCCAGCAGCTCTACAGACAGGGCCCATAGGGAGACCCAGTACTTC. Protein sequence: CASSSTDRAHRETQYF. Looking up the rest from reference TRBV5-5 and TRBJ2-5 gives the full variable domain: DAGVTQSPTHLIKTRGQQVTLRCSPISGHKSVSWYQQVLGQGPQFIFQYYEKEERGRGNFPDRFSARQFPNYSSELNVNALLLGDSALYLCASSSTDRAHRETQYFGPGTRLLVL.

This chain connects TRBV10-3 to TRBJ2-4; D assignment may be TRBD1 or TRBD2 (7 bases each). The J call could be wrong; TRBJ2-7 is a better fit for the DNA end. This CDR3 is built from 13 residues. The V gene's germline CDR1 is ENHRY and CDR2 SYGVKD. The CDR3, as DNA: TGTGCCATCGGGTCAGGGGGAGGGTACGAGCAGTACTTC. It specifies CAIGSGGGYEQYF.

This chain uses TRBV15 with TRBJ2-7; 9 bases match TRBD2. Germline trimming cut 4 bases from V and 2 bases from J; bases unmatched to any gene: 12. Germline V lookup: CDR1 LNHNV, CDR2 YYDKDF (reference sequence). This CDR3 region has 17 residues. DNA for the CDR3: TGTGCCACCAGCACAGGGACTAGCTTAATTGAGGCCTACGAGCAGTACTTC. Translated: CATSTGTSLIEAYEQYF.

This clonotype appeared a few times. V is TRBV12-3 or TRBV12-4 and J is TRBJ2-6; TRBD1 agrees at 10 bases. The V segment lost 5 bases and the J segment 5 bases; nucleotides outside the gene matches: 6. This CDR3 spans 16 amino acids. Here the CDR3 DNA reads TGTGCCAGCAGTAGGACAGGGGGGATTAGGGCCAACGTCCTGACTTTC. Its translation: CASSRTGGIRANVLTF.

The gene calls are TRBV4-3 and TRBJ2-6; TRBD1 matches at 7 bases. V dropped 3 bases and J dropped 0; count of bases not matched to a gene: 2. The CDR3 extends over 16 amino acids. Germline V gene lookup returns CDR1 LGHNA and CDR2 YSLEER. CDR3 loop: CASSQGQRSGANVLTF. CDR3 bases: TGCGCCAGCAGCCAGGGACAGCGCTCTGGGGCCAACGTCCTGACTTTC.

The chain uses TRBV16 and TRBJ1-5; possible D gene TRBD1, 5 bases. Per germline, CDR1 KGHSY and CDR2 FQNENV. V lost 3 bases and J lost 0, with 9 bases in between. CDR3 length: 15 amino acids. Written as DNA, the CDR3 is TGTGCCAGCAGCCAGATACAGGATAGCAATCAGCCCCAGCATTTT. Residues: CASSQIQDSNQPQHF.